This TCR beta chain was documented in a study of blood T cells in healthy people across ages (dated by TCRdb to between 2014 and 2017). Concerning the study at large: In model experiments, template switching captured roughly one uniquely barcoded TCR beta cDNA molecule for every two T cells. Using deep sequencing normalized with unique cDNA molecular identifiers, the study measured how TCR beta repertoire diversity changes with age. Four age groups were formed from the donors: young (average around 15 years), middle-aged (just under 40), aged (approximately 60) and long-lived (82). Two additional independent replicas of 1 million unique cDNA reads from the same blood draw were analyzed for two donors (one aged 18 to 30 and one aged 80 or older).

This clonotype was seen many times. The antigen it recognizes is unknown. It has no much larger one-base neighbor in the sample; base qualities were not kept. The donors were roughly 39 Caucasian individuals from Russia, aged 6 to 90 years, who were systemically healthy. About 10 milliliters of peripheral blood were drawn from each donor into EDTA-treated Vacutainer tubes. Ficoll-Paque density-gradient centrifugation was used to isolate PBMCs, with at least 7 million per sample. Trizol reagent was used to extract total RNA from the PBMCs, yielding at least 6 micrograms per sample. Naive CD45RAhigh/CD27high T cell percentages were measured by flow cytometry on a PBMC aliquot from every donor. Study-wide conclusions, independent of this receptor: The CMV infection status of donors was not known, potentially confounding age-related changes in expanded clonotypes. Compared with the aged group, the long-lived group had more naive CD4+ T cells, fewer expanded clones and increased TCR diversity, a pattern suggesting age selection. There was a strong correlation between observed TCR beta diversity and the percentage of naive T cells measured by flow cytometry. As age increased, observed TCR beta diversity per million T cells dropped in a roughly linear way, and a significant reduction was already evident by age approximately 40. Because profiling used bulk unsorted PBMCs, naive and antigen-experienced compartments could not be compared conclusively. Estimates of total diversity from one million sequenced T cells were regarded as lower bounds and underestimates.

Library prep was done by 5' RACE. The instrument was an Illumina HiSeq 2500. A second PCR of about 7 to 12 cycles was run with a J-beta primer mix and a sample-barcoded 5' primer. A unique molecular identifier was introduced onto each TCR beta cDNA molecule by a template-switch 5' adaptor carrying 12 random nucleotides. At least 2.5 million CDR3-containing paired-end reads were obtained from each sample. The Mint cDNA synthesis kit, primed by a TRBC-specific oligonucleotide, was used to synthesize first-strand cDNA from all RNA. All cDNA was treated with uracil-DNA glycosylase and then went through a first 18-cycle PCR with the universal primers M1SS and BC2_uni_R. The authors processed their data as follows. For normalization, 1 million high-quality reads were randomly selected from each sample, with every read carrying a distinct molecular identifier. Instead of being binned into consensus sequences, reads that shared molecular identifiers were thrown out. MiTCR, set to a Q25 quality threshold and the strictest error-elimination algorithm, was used for CDR3 identification, clonotype clustering and error correction. A nonparametric unseen species model with Euler transformation was used to estimate a lower bound on total TCR beta diversity. TCRdb took the public reads, trimmed them with fastp at Q25, ran MiXCR for clone calling and kept in-frame beta chains. When rows share a CDR3 protein, they turn into one entry using the most common DNA and genes. These V and J calls originate from TCRdb's pipeline instead of the authors' own analysis. A total of 760,000 or so distinct CDR3 sequences appear in this sample, roughly 25% of them only once. Jointly, the top ten make up 9% to 9.5% of the sample.

CDR1 and CDR2, per the germline V gene, are SNHLY and FYNNEI. The CDR3 has 15 amino acids, counting the end cysteine and phenylalanine. The DNA shown is the 45-base CDR3, in frame from base 1. Germline trimming amounts to 5 bases on V and 2 bases on J, with 4 as the count of junction bases outside the gene matches. The same sample was also used in a study of T cells of mothers and their children. The second study, in turn, reports: Donors were nine systemically healthy Caucasian individuals: three mothers and their six children. cDNA synthesis used all of the extracted RNA, with approximately 1.4 ug of RNA in each 15 ul reaction. In the second PCR, the M1S primer introduced both the sample barcodes and 2-4 random nucleotides. Over 8 million TCR beta CDR3 reads were obtained for each mother, and around 2.7 million reads were obtained for each child. Thymic selection shapes the output of TCR recombination in a similar way in related and unrelated pairs, and inherited differences have a minor effect. Normalized repertoire overlap in related mother-child pairs was always slightly higher than in unrelated mother-child pairs, but the difference was never significant. Persistent microchimeric T cell clones were not detected, at a sensitivity of about 100 clones per million clonotypes. The study used deep NGS to compare TCR beta repertoires of mothers and children, seeking features distinguishing related mother-child pairs from unrelated individuals. On average, the children were around 11 +/- 4 years old, while the mothers were about 40 +/- 4 years old. After adapters were ligated using NEBNext reagents, the libraries underwent 100+100 nt paired-end sequencing on an Illumina HiSeq 2000. To prevent cross-contamination, the mother and child libraries were prepared one month apart and sequenced in separate runs. For each donor, somewhere between roughly 500,000 and 2,100,000 distinct TCR beta clonotypes were identified. Naive TCR beta clonotypes were estimated from low-frequency clonotypes matched to each donor's FACS-determined naive share, without sorting.

The TCR comes from a boy under 18 in good health. This chain joins TRBV2 to TRBJ2-7, and 12 junction bases match TRBD1. Sequenced input: blood. The CDR3 region: CASSSGTGGTYEQYF. The sequenced DNA: TGTGCCAGCAGTTCCGGGACAGGGGGCACCTACGAGCAGTACTTC.